The rows below give T cell receptor beta chains drawn from one sample of a study of beta chain features in type 1 diabetes. Method: immunoSEQ multiplex PCR; TCRdb's copy keeps in-frame clones and lacks some. This sample yields about 270,000 clones, of which roughly an eighth are seen a single time; about 0.017% belongs to the top ten. Specimen: naive CD4+ T cells from blood. The receptors derive from a man between 25 and 39 years old with type 1 diabetes. Both conserved end residues are part of each CDR3. Fields, in order: D gene, clone size, V gene, J gene, CDR3 protein, CDR3 DNA. The D gene is left open where the match is weak. The size field is filled for only some rows; it gives once, few, many or a size class.

>TRBD2|-|TRBV4-3|TRBJ2-1
CASSQGRARYNEQFF
TGCGCCAGCAGCCAGGGGAGGGCCCGATACAATGAGCAGTTCTTC
>-|few|TRBV30|TRBJ2-3
CAWTPGVDTQYF
TGTGCCTGGACCCCCGGGGTTGATACGCAGTATTTT
>-|few|TRBV7-9|TRBJ1-1
CASSLGQVNTEAFF
TGTGCCAGCAGCTTAGGGCAGGTTAACACTGAAGCTTTCTTT
>TRBD1|-|TRBV9|TRBJ2-7
CASSAGQGVREQYF
TGTGCCAGCAGCGCGGGACAGGGGGTAAGAGAGCAGTACTTC
>-|-|TRBV11-2|TRBJ1-1
CASSLTTEAFF
TGTGCCAGCAGCTTAACTACTGAAGCTTTCTTT
>TRBD1|-|TRBV18|TRBJ1-2
CASSPLGQANYGYTF
TGTGCCAGCTCACCGCTCGGACAGGCTAACTATGGCTACACCTTC
>-|few|TRBV7-2|TRBJ2-1
CASSRNSYNEQFF
TGTGCCAGCAGCAGAAACTCTTACAATGAGCAGTTCTTC
>-|-|TRBV18|TRBJ2-7
CASSPLQDAEQYF
TGTGCCAGCTCACCTCTACAGGACGCCGAGCAGTACTTC
>-|few|TRBV2|TRBJ2-1
CASVDYPYNEQFF
TGTGCCAGCGTGGACTACCCGTACAATGAGCAGTTCTTC
>-|few|TRBV2|TRBJ2-5
CASSRQETQYF
TGTGCCAGCAGCCGGCAAGAGACCCAGTACTTC
>-|once|TRBV18|TRBJ2-7
CASSPPGTSSSYEQYF
TGTGCCAGCTCACCGCCCGGGACTTCAAGCTCCTACGAGCAGTACTTC
>TRBD1|-|TRBV18|TRBJ1-2
CASSPDTGQGVYGYTF
TGTGCCAGCTCACCGGATACAGGACAGGGAGTCTATGGCTACACCTTC
>TRBD1|-|TRBV4-3|TRBJ2-2
CASSRPTGQGPGELFF
TGCGCCAGCAGCCGCCCGACGGGACAGGGCCCCGGGGAGCTGTTTTTT
>TRBD1|-|TRBV25-1|TRBJ2-3
CASKGGRHTDTQYF
TGTGCCAGCAAAGGGGGCAGGCACACAGATACGCAGTATTTT
>TRBD2|-|TRBV5-1|TRBJ2-3
CASSPTSGSADTQYF
TGCGCCAGCAGCCCGACTAGCGGGAGCGCAGATACGCAGTATTTT
>-|few|TRBV5-1|TRBJ1-1
CASSLIPGNANTEAFF
TGCGCCAGCAGCTTGATCCCAGGTAACGCGAACACTGAAGCTTTCTTT
>TRBD2|-|TRBV18|TRBJ2-2
CASSLTAGRNTGELFF
TGTGCCAGCTCACTGACAGCGGGAAGGAACACCGGGGAGCTGTTTTTT
>TRBD1|few|TRBV7-2|TRBJ1-1
CASSSRQGIGAEAFF
TGTGCCAGCAGCTCGAGACAGGGGATAGGCGCTGAAGCTTTCTTT
>-|-|TRBV5-6|TRBJ2-1
CASSLAFSGEYNEQFF
TGTGCCAGCAGCTTGGCCTTTTCAGGTGAATACAATGAGCAGTTCTTC
>-|-|TRBV5-4|TRBJ2-6
CASSGQGSPSGANVLTF
TGTGCCAGCAGCGGTCAAGGGAGCCCATCTGGGGCCAACGTCCTGACTTTC
>-|few|TRBV11-2|TRBJ2-7
CASSLGGSYEQYF
TGTGCCAGCAGCTTAGGCGGCTCCTACGAGCAGTACTTC
>-|few|TRBV7-9|TRBJ1-1
CASSLRFEVVSGNTEAFF
TGTGCCAGCAGCCTACGTTTTGAGGTTGTGTCTGGGAACACTGAAGCTTTCTTT
>TRBD1|-|TRBV4-2|TRBJ1-2
CASSQDRTGDYYGYTF
TGTGCCAGCAGCCAAGATCGGACAGGGGACTACTATGGCTACACCTTC
>TRBD2|-|TRBV19|TRBJ2-3
CASSSRAGGPADTQYF
TGTGCCAGTAGCTCGCGAGCGGGAGGGCCGGCGGATACGCAGTATTTT
>TRBD1|few|TRBV2|TRBJ1-3
CASGGTDRRNTIYF
TGTGCCAGCGGCGGGACAGATAGACGAAACACCATATATTTT
>TRBD1|-|TRBV28|TRBJ1-2
CASSLGQVYGYTF
TGTGCCAGCAGCCTCGGACAGGTCTATGGCTACACCTTC
>-|-|TRBV25-1|TRBJ2-2
CASRDSELNAGELFF
TGTGCCAGCAGGGACAGCGAGCTGAACGCCGGGGAGCTGTTTTTT
>-|few|TRBV19|TRBJ2-2
CASSIRGASEGYTGELFF
TGTGCCAGTAGTATAAGAGGGGCTAGCGAGGGCTACACCGGGGAGCTGTTTTTT
>TRBD2|-|TRBV5-4|TRBJ2-1
CASSFRGGQLNEQFF
TGTGCCAGCAGCTTTCGGGGAGGGCAGCTTAATGAGCAGTTCTTC
>-|few|TRBV7-3|TRBJ1-3
CASYRHPGNTIYF
TGTGCCAGCTACAGGCATCCCGGAAACACCATATATTTT
>TRBD2|few|TRBV28|TRBJ2-1
CASSLWTSGNEQFF
TGTGCCAGCAGTTTATGGACTAGCGGGAATGAGCAGTTCTTC
>-|-|TRBV7-3|TRBJ1-1
CASSLNQGSAFF
TGTGCCAGCAGCTTAAACCAGGGATCAGCTTTCTTT
>TRBD1|-|TRBV5-1|TRBJ2-1
CASSWDRTGWYNEQFF
TGCGCCAGCAGCTGGGATAGGACAGGGTGGTACAATGAGCAGTTCTTC
>-|few|TRBV5-1|TRBJ2-2
CASSSRGASNTGELFF
TGCGCCAGCAGCTCCCGGGGGGCCTCGAACACCGGGGAGCTGTTTTTT
>TRBD2|few|TRBV5-1|TRBJ2-2
CASSLAGGRETGELFF
TGCGCCAGCAGCTTGGCTGGCGGGAGGGAAACCGGGGAGCTGTTTTTT
>-|-|TRBV7-3|TRBJ2-1
CASSLAGSASSYNEQFF
TGTGCCAGCAGCTTAGCTGGAAGCGCGAGCTCCTACAATGAGCAGTTCTTC
>TRBD2|-|TRBV11-2|TRBJ2-5
CASSLGRLAGAVRETQYF
TGTGCCAGCAGCTTAGGGCGACTAGCGGGAGCGGTACGGGAGACCCAGTACTTC
>-|few|TRBV13|TRBJ2-7
CASSLAGISYEQYF
TGTGCCAGCAGCTTGGCGGGTATCTCCTACGAGCAGTACTTC
>-|-|TRBV5-1|TRBJ2-7
CASSPLTRGYEQYF
TGCGCCAGCAGCCCTCTGACTAGGGGCTACGAGCAGTACTTC
>-|-|TRBV4-3|TRBJ2-7
CASSPRGGSYEQYF
TGCGCCAGCAGCCCTAGAGGGGGCTCCTACGAGCAGTACTTC
>TRBD1|-|TRBV5-1|TRBJ2-7
CASSAGTVSSSYEQYF
TGCGCCAGCAGCGCAGGGACAGTTAGTTCGTCCTACGAGCAGTACTTC
>TRBD2|-|TRBV6-6|TRBJ2-3
CASSHGLAGATDTQYF
TGTGCCAGCAGCCACGGACTAGCGGGAGCCACAGATACGCAGTATTTT
>TRBD1|-|TRBV15|TRBJ2-7
CATSRGTGGLYEQYF
TGTGCCACCAGCAGAGGGACAGGGGGTCTCTACGAGCAGTACTTC
>-|-|TRBV7-6|TRBJ1-1
CASSRDTNTEAFF
TGTGCCAGCAGCAGGGACACGAACACTGAAGCTTTCTTT
>-|few|TRBV9|TRBJ1-1
CASSVVSMNTEAFF
TGTGCCAGCAGCGTAGTTAGTATGAACACTGAAGCTTTCTTT
>-|few|TRBV28|TRBJ1-5
CASSPIRNQPQHF
TGTGCCAGCAGTCCCATCCGGAATCAGCCCCAGCATTTT
>-|few|TRBV2|TRBJ1-5
CASSEDTNQPQHF
TGTGCCAGCAGTGAGGACACGAATCAGCCCCAGCATTTT
>TRBD1|few|TRBV28|TRBJ2-7
CASSSAGTGIYEQYF
TGTGCCAGCAGTTCCGCCGGGACAGGGATATACGAGCAGTACTTC
>-|-|TRBV7-8|TRBJ1-5
CASSLGYTGQPQHF
TGTGCCAGCAGCTTAGGGTATACGGGTCAGCCCCAGCATTTT
>-|-|TRBV5-1|TRBJ1-1
CASSIDPGSDTEAFF
TGCGCCAGCAGCATTGACCCAGGATCTGACACTGAAGCTTTCTTT
>TRBD2|-|TRBV4-2|TRBJ2-7
CASSPGLGFYEQYF
TGTGCCAGCAGCCCGGGACTAGGGTTCTACGAGCAGTACTTC
>-|-|TRBV18|TRBJ2-3
CASSPPGQSTDTQYF
TGTGCCAGCTCACCACCTGGCCAAAGCACAGATACGCAGTATTTT